These 25 T cell receptor beta chains were all obtained from the same sample, sequenced in a study of T cells after yellow fever vaccination. TCRdb re-analysed the 5' RACE reads in MiXCR, keeping a single row per CDR3 protein. The sample has about 350,000 distinct CDR3 sequences, around 12% seen once. Here the sequenced sample was CD4+ T cells sorted from PBMCs, taken 15 days after the yellow fever booster vaccination. All receptors derive from a man younger than 35 who received the YFV17D yellow fever vaccine.

This clonotype occurred a few times. This chain connects TRBV30 to TRBJ2-1; 8 positions agree with TRBD1. The CDR3 consists of 15 residues. V trimming: 0 bases; J trimming: 4 bases; junction bases outside the gene matches: 5. CDR1 and CDR2 (germline): GTSNPN, SVGIG (reference sequence). In nucleotides, the CDR3 is TGTGCCTGGAGTGTTCCAGGGGGCCCTTACAATGAGCAGTTCTTC. Translating gives CAWSVPGGPYNEQFF.

Only a few counts were recorded for this clonotype. The rearrangement links TRBV10-3 to TRBJ2-3, with D perhaps TRBD1 (5 bases). CDR1 ENHRY and CDR2 SYGVKD come from the germline V gene. The CDR3 is 13 residues long. The V end was cut by 7 bases, the J end by 2 bases, with 10 bases between. CDR3 nucleotides: TGTGCCATCACCGGCAGGGTCACAGATACGCAGTATTTT. It translates to CAITGRVTDTQYF.

The chain combines TRBV5-1 with TRBJ1-5; the match to TRBD1 covers 7 bases. CDR3 length: 15 amino acids. Germline V lookup: CDR1 SGHRS, CDR2 YFSETQ. V dropped 5 bases and J dropped 3; count of bases not matched to a gene: 8. The CDR3 protein is CASSSGTDFNQPQHF. The DNA for the CDR3 is TGCGCCAGCAGTTCCGGGACAGACTTCAATCAGCCCCAGCATTTT.

Only a few counts were recorded for this clonotype. The chain carries TRBV7-8 and TRBJ1-4, with a possible D match to TRBD1 (6 bases). V lost 3 bases to trimming and J lost 8 bases, with 13 bases between them. Germline V gives CDR1 SGHVS, CDR2 FQNEAQ. The CDR3 is 14 residues long. CDR3 region: CASSLPPGQEKLFF. CDR3 nucleotide sequence: TGTGCCAGCAGCTTGCCACCGGGACAAGAAAAACTGTTTTTT.

The chain couples TRBV9 to TRBJ2-5, with D hard to call. V lost 3 bases, J lost 4 bases, and 10 bases lay in between. The CDR3 has 13 amino acids. Germline V CDR1 and CDR2: SGDLS, YYNGEE. The CDR3 reads CASSEQPGETQYF. The DNA for the CDR3 is TGTGCCAGCAGCGAACAACCCGGAGAGACCCAGTACTTC.

This clonotype has only a few counts. The rearrangement joins TRBV7-2 to TRBJ2-4, with D tentatively TRBD2 (7 bases). Trimming took 3 bases from V and 6 from J, leaving 15 bases between them. Germline CDR1 reads SGHTA; CDR2 reads FQGNSA. The CDR3 consists of 15 residues. In DNA form, the CDR3 reads TGTGCCAGCAGCTTTATGGCGGGGGCAGGAAACATTCAGTACTTC. It specifies CASSFMAGAGNIQYF.

This clonotype was seen only once. The chain combines TRBV7-2 with TRBJ2-2; 9 bases map to TRBD1. V dropped 5 bases and J dropped 7; count of bases not matched to a gene: 11. CDR1 is SGHTA, CDR2 FQGNSA, per germline. The CDR3 covers 16 residues. CDR3 nucleotide sequence: TGTGCCAGCAGCCCCAGGAGGGGACAGGGTGGCGGGGAGCTGTTTTTT. Its translation: CASSPRRGQGGGELFF.

This clonotype was observed a few times. The V and J genes are TRBV7-8 and TRBJ2-3, with D possibly being TRBD2 (6 bases). Deletions cut 2 bases from V and 2 bases from J, with 11 bases between. Germline V gene sequence: CDR1 SGHVS, CDR2 FQNEAQ. This CDR3 contains 15 residues. The CDR3 nucleotides are TGTGCCAGCAGCTTAAGGACGGGGGACACAGATACGCAGTATTTT. Translating it yields CASSLRTGDTDTQYF.

The rearrangement joins TRBV29-1 to TRBJ2-1; 11 bases match TRBD2. Unmatched junction bases numbered 10, after V lost 7 bases and J lost 8 bases. This CDR3 has 14 amino acids. Germline V CDR1 and CDR2: SQVTM, ANQGSEA. DNA of the CDR3: TGCAGCGGGGTAGCGGGGGGGCTTCCCGATGAGCAGTTCTTC. Its translation: CSGVAGGLPDEQFF.

The table lists this clonotype with a few counts. The junction and the germline gene differ at one end; a read error may be behind it. The chain recombines TRBV7-2 with TRBJ2-7, with 8 positions matching TRBD1. The CDR3 runs 11 residues. Germline values: CDR1 SGHTA, CDR2 FQGNSA. The CDR3 bases are TGTGCCAGCAGGAGGACAGGGCTGTTTTCATTC. Protein: CASRRTGLFSF.

This clonotype was detected a few times. The CDR3 sequence: CATWPSGYNEQFF. The CDR3 coding sequence is TGTGCCACTTGGCCTAGCGGGTACAATGAGCAGTTCTTC. The chain carries TRBV6-2 or TRBV6-3 and TRBJ2-1; 8 nucleotides line up with TRBD2. Germline V gene lookup returns CDR1 MNHEY and CDR2 SVGEGT. The CDR3 sequence is 13 residues long. The V gene end was trimmed by 10 bases and the J gene end by 4 bases; junction bases not matched to a gene: 6.

V and J are TRBV24-1 and TRBJ1-2; maybe TRBD1 (5 bases). Germline V lookup: CDR1 KGHDR, CDR2 SFDVKD. V lost 3 bases and J 7 bases, leaving 14 bases between the germline ends. The CDR3 is 14 amino acids. Written as DNA, the CDR3 is TGTGCCACCAGTGATAATATCAGGGATCGTGGCTACACCTTC. This sequence encodes CATSDNIRDRGYTF.

This clonotype occurred a few times. The chain couples TRBV23-1 to TRBJ2-3; either TRBD1 or TRBD2 may fit D (5 bases each). TRBV23-1 counts as an open reading frame of uncertain function. V was cut by 8 bases and J by 1 base, with 16 bases left in between. This CDR3 contains 15 residues. The CDR3 protein is CASRGQGAGTDTQYF. CDR3 bases: TGCGCCAGCCGAGGGCAGGGAGCGGGCACAGATACGCAGTATTTT.

The sample holds a few counts of this clonotype. The V call is TRBV20-1, the J call TRBJ2-1; 7 nucleotides match TRBD2. The CDR3 is made up of 16 amino acids. Trimming took 0 bases from V and 6 from J; bases not matched to a gene: 11. Germline V lookup: CDR1 DFQATT, CDR2 SNEGSKA (reference sequence). CDR3: CSARDLERGRANEQFF. DNA for the CDR3: TGCAGTGCTAGAGATCTAGAGCGGGGCCGGGCCAATGAGCAGTTCTTC.

This clonotype appeared many times. The gene calls are TRBV12-3 or TRBV12-4 and TRBJ2-1; 10 bases line up with TRBD2. The J segment lost 8 bases and the V segment lost 2 bases, leaving 6 bases of the junction unmatched. The CDR3 has 15 amino acids. Here the CDR3 DNA reads TGTGCCAGCAGTTTACGGAGCGGGGGGGTAGATGAGCAGTTCTTC. Its protein product is CASSLRSGGVDEQFF.

This chain uses TRBV7-8 with TRBJ1-1, with D maybe TRBD1 (5 bases). This CDR3 comprises 14 residues. The germline V gene has CDR1 SGHVS and CDR2 FQNEAQ. V was pared by 5 bases and J by 0 bases, with 10 bases between. The CDR3 DNA reads TGTGCCAGCAGCCACCGGGGGATGAACACTGAAGCTTTCTTT. Protein: CASSHRGMNTEAFF.

To note about this clonotype: The junction departs from the called germline gene at one end, perhaps through a read error. The chain is built from TRBV5-1 and TRBJ2-1; D is possibly TRBD2 (6 bases). Germline-derived CDR1 and CDR2 are SGHRS and YFSETQ. CDR3 length: 15 amino acids. The CDR3 DNA reads as TGCGCCAGCAGCTTGGTAACTAGCTCCTACAATGACCAGTTCTTC. This codes for CASSLVTSSYNDQFF.

This clonotype appeared a few times. The chain uses TRBV9 and TRBJ2-7; D gene uncertain. Germline V gene data show CDR1 as SGDLS and CDR2 as YYNGEE. The V end was cut by 2 bases, the J end by 0 bases, with 12 bases between. There are 15 residues in the CDR3. CDR3 residues: CASSVYGFSSYEQYF. In DNA form, the CDR3 reads TGTGCCAGCAGCGTTTACGGGTTTAGCTCCTACGAGCAGTACTTC.

The CDR3 loop is CASSLQNWYTGELFF. In nucleotides, the CDR3 is TGTGCCAGCAGCTTGCAGAATTGGTACACCGGGGAGCTGTTTTTT. The chain combines TRBV5-6 with TRBJ2-2; no clear D. Trimming cost V 1 base and J 3 bases, with 10 bases left between them. Germline V CDR1 and CDR2: SGHDT, YYEEEE. The CDR3 sequence is 15 residues long.

This clonotype has just a few counts. The chain is built from TRBV5-1 and TRBJ2-7; 14 bases are a match to TRBD2. CDR3 length: 19 residues. Germline V gives CDR1 SGHRS, CDR2 YFSETQ. The J segment lost 0 bases and the V segment lost 3 bases, leaving 11 bases of the junction unmatched. For the CDR3, the DNA is TGCGCCAGCAGCTCCCAGACTAGCGGGGGGGCCCGACGCTCCTACGAGCAGTACTTC. It codes for CASSSQTSGGARRSYEQYF.

The chain employs TRBV6-2 or TRBV6-3 and TRBJ2-3; either TRBD1 or TRBD2 may fit D (6 bases each). The CDR3 is made up of 12 amino acids. Looked up from germline, CDR1 is MNHEY and CDR2 is SVGEGT. V lost 8 bases and J 5 bases, leaving 11 bases between the germline ends. CDR3 in amino acids: CASQGTLDTQYF. CDR3 sequence (DNA): TGTGCCAGCCAGGGGACTCTAGATACGCAGTATTTT.

The chain couples TRBV7-3 to TRBJ2-7; possible D gene TRBD2, 7 bases. V gave up 3 bases and J gave up 7 bases, with 16 bases separating them. The CDR3 contains 14 residues. The V gene's germline CDR1 is SGHTA and CDR2 FQGTGA. The CDR3 nucleotides are TGTGCCAGCAGCTTCGGGGGGCGGACTGAGGAGCAGTACTTC. This codes for CASSFGGRTEEQYF.

In its sample, this clonotype was seen many times. The V and J genes are TRBV5-1 and TRBJ2-4, with TRBD1 matching over 7 bases. The trim removed 4 bases at V and 3 bases at J, leaving 13 bases unmatched. The CDR3 contains 17 residues. The germline V gene encodes CDR1 SGHRS and CDR2 YFSETQ. CDR3 DNA sequence: TGCGCCAGCAGCCCCATTACAGGGGCTGGGGTCAAAAACATTCAGTACTTC. As protein: CASSPITGAGVKNIQYF.

This rearrangement joins TRBV5-1 to TRBJ1-6; D possibly corresponds to TRBD1 (5 bases). This CDR3 is 16 amino acids long. Looked up from germline, CDR1 is SGHRS and CDR2 is YFSETQ. Trimming removed 0 bases at V and 13 bases at J, with 20 bases between. CDR3 amino acids: CASSLAPGVGGGPLHF. CDR3 bases: TGCGCCAGCAGCTTGGCCCCCGGGGTAGGCGGGGGTCCCCTCCACTTT.

V is TRBV15 and J is TRBJ2-7; TRBD1 aligns across 8 bases. The germline CDR1 and CDR2 sequences are LNHNV and YYDKDF (reference sequence). The CDR3 is 15 residues long. With 1 base clipped from V and 2 bases from J, the junction kept 4 bases outside the gene matches. Written as DNA, the CDR3 is TGTGCCACCAGCAGAGGGGGGACAGGCGCCTACGAGCAGTACTTC. Amino acid sequence: CATSRGGTGAYEQYF.